This T cell receptor beta chain derives from a study of blood T cells in healthy people across ages. Overall study findings and caveats: As age increased, TCR beta diversity per million T cells fell in a roughly linear fashion.

Of note for this clonotype: No antigen is known for it.

Germline V gives CDR1 MDHEN, CDR2 SYDVKM. The CDR3 has 17 residues. V shed 3 bases, J shed 3 bases, and the junction held 11 bases outside the gene matches. A sample-barcoded 5' primer and a J-beta primer mix were used in a second PCR of about 6 to 12 cycles. Researchers report that a template-switch adaptor with 12 random nucleotides tagged each cDNA molecule. The yield of each sample was at least 2.5 million CDR3-containing paired-end reads. MiXCR, applied by TCRdb to the 5' RACE reads, yields one record per CDR3 protein. The sample has hundreds of thousands of distinct CDR3 sequences; more than 50% are singletons.

The V call is TRBV28, the J call TRBJ1-5; 7 nucleotides agree with TRBD1. Sequencing was carried out using blood. The TCR comes from a man aged 35 to 55 in good health. CDR3 amino acids: CASSFSEGRGNNQPQHF. The CDR3 bases are TGTGCCAGCAGTTTTTCGGAGGGCAGGGGGAACAATCAGCCCCAGCATTTT.